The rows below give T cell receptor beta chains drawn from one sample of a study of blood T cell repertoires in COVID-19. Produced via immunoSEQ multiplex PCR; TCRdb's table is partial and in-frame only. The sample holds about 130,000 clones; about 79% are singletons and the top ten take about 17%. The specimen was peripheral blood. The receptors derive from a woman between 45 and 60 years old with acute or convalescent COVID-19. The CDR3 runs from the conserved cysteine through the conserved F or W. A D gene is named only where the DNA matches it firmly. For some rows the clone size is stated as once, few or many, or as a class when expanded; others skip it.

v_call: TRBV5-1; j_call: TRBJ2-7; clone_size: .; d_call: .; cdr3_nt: TGCGCCAGCAGCTTGGCCTCGGCGGATCCCTCCTACGAGCAGTACTTC; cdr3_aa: CASSLASADPSYEQYF
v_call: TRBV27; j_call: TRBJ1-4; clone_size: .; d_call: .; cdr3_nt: TGTGCCAGCAGTTTTCAGGGGCGTAATGAAAAACTGTTTTTT; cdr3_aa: CASSFQGRNEKLFF
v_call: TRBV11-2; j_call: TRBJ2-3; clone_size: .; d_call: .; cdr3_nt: TGTGCCAGCAGCTTAGTGTCAGGCGGCGGGACAGATACGCAGTATTTT; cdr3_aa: CASSLVSGGGTDTQYF
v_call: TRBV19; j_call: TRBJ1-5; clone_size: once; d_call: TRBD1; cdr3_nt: TGTGCCAGTAGCAACGACAGGGTACAAGGGGGAAATCAGCCCCAGCATTTT; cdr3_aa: CASSNDRVQGGNQPQHF
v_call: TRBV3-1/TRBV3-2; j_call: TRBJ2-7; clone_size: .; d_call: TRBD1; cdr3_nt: TGTGCCAGCAGCCAAGATCGGAACAGGGGGAAAGTCGGGAAGCAGTACTTC; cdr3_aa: CASSQDRNRGKVGKQYF
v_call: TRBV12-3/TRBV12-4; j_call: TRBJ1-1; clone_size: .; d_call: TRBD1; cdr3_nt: TGTGCCAGCATCTCTTGGGACAGCGAAGAAGCTTTCTTT; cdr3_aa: CASISWDSEEAFF
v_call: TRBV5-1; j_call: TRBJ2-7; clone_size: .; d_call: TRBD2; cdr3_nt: TGCGCCAGCAGCCCCGCGGGAGGGAACTACGAGCAGTACTTC; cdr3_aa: CASSPAGGNYEQYF
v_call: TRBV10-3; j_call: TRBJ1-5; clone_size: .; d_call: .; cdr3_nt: TGTGCCATCAGTGCGGAGGGCCCGGGGAGCAATCAGCCCCAGCATTTT; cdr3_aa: CAISAEGPGSNQPQHF
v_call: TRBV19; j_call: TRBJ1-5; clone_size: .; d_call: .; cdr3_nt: TGTGCCACCCGCCTGTGGGGGGATCAGCCCCAGCATTTT; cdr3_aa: CATRLWGDQPQHF
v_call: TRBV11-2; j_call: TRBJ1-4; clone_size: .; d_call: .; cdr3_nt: TGTGCCTCATCCGGGAACAGTCTAAATGAAAAACTGTTTTTT; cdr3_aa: CASSGNSLNEKLFF
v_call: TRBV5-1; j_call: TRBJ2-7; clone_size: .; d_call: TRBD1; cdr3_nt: TGCGCCAGCAGCTCGACAGGGGAGGAGCGCGAGCAGTACTTC; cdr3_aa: CASSSTGEEREQYF
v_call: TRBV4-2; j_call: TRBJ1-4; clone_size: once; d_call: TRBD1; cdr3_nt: TGTGCCAGCAGCCAAGTTTCAGGGGGAAAGGAAAAACTGTTTTTT; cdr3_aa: CASSQVSGGKEKLFF